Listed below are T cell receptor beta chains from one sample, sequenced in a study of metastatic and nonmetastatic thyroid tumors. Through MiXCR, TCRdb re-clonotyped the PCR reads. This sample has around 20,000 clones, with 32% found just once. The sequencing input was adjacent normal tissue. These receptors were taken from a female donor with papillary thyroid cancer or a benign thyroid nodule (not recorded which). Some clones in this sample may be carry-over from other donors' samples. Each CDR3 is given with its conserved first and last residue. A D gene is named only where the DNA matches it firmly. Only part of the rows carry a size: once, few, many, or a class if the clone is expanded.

cdr3_aa: CASLPGQGAYGYTF
cdr3_nt: TGTGCCAGCCTGCCGGGACAGGGGGCCTATGGCTACACCTTC
v_call: TRBV6-1
clone_size: few
j_call: TRBJ1-2
d_call: TRBD1

cdr3_aa: CASSTSGRGNEQFF
cdr3_nt: TGTGCCAGCAGTACTAGCGGGAGGGGAAATGAGCAGTTCTTC
v_call: TRBV12-3/TRBV12-4
clone_size: -
j_call: TRBJ2-1
d_call: TRBD2

cdr3_aa: CASRAMAGGIYEQYF
cdr3_nt: TGTGCCAGCAGGGCCATGGCCGGAGGAATATACGAGCAGTACTTC
v_call: TRBV28
clone_size: few
j_call: TRBJ2-7
d_call: -

cdr3_aa: CASSDTGGSPLHF
cdr3_nt: TGTGCCAGCAGTGATACAGGGGGTTCACCCCTCCACTTT
v_call: TRBV6-1
clone_size: -
j_call: TRBJ1-6
d_call: TRBD1

cdr3_aa: CASSYSESGGLRTQYF
cdr3_nt: TGTGCCAGCAGTTACTCTGAGTCGGGGGGACTTCGGACCCAGTACTTC
v_call: TRBV6-2/TRBV6-3
clone_size: few
j_call: TRBJ2-5
d_call: TRBD2

cdr3_aa: CASSRAGGLETQYF
cdr3_nt: TGTGCCAGCAGTAGGGCCGGAGGTCTGGAGACCCAGTACTTC
v_call: TRBV12-3/TRBV12-4
clone_size: -
j_call: TRBJ2-5
d_call: -

cdr3_aa: CASSARYDRDFGNTIYF
cdr3_nt: TGTGCCAGCAGTGCGAGATACGACAGGGATTTTGGAAACACCATATATTTT
v_call: TRBV12-3/TRBV12-4
clone_size: medium-sized
j_call: TRBJ1-3
d_call: TRBD1

cdr3_aa: CASSDTYEQYF
cdr3_nt: TGTGCCAGCTCCGACACCTACGAGCAGTACTTC
v_call: TRBV7-8
clone_size: -
j_call: TRBJ2-7
d_call: -

cdr3_aa: CATAGRQSNSPLHF
cdr3_nt: TGTGCCACCGCGGGACGGCAGTCCAATTCACCCCTCCACTTT
v_call: TRBV19
clone_size: few
j_call: TRBJ1-6
d_call: -

cdr3_aa: CASSPGQGNTEAFF
cdr3_nt: TGCGCCAGCAGCCCGGGACAGGGGAACACTGAAGCTTTCTTT
v_call: TRBV5-1
clone_size: many
j_call: TRBJ1-1
d_call: TRBD1

cdr3_aa: CASSESGTSQFF
cdr3_nt: TGCGCCAGCAGTGAGTCCGGGACTAGTCAGTTCTTC
v_call: TRBV10-1
clone_size: few
j_call: TRBJ2-1
d_call: TRBD2

cdr3_aa: CASSLGASHQETQYF
cdr3_nt: TGTGCCAGCAGCTTAGGAGCCAGCCACCAAGAGACCCAGTACTTC
v_call: TRBV11-2
clone_size: many
j_call: TRBJ2-5
d_call: -

cdr3_aa: CASSPRGGRWTDTQYF
cdr3_nt: TGTGCCAGTAGTCCCCGGGGAGGGCGATGGACAGATACGCAGTATTTT
v_call: TRBV19
clone_size: medium-sized
j_call: TRBJ2-3
d_call: TRBD2

cdr3_aa: CSARTSSDTQYF
cdr3_nt: TGCAGTGCTAGAACTAGCTCAGATACGCAGTATTTT
v_call: TRBV20-1
clone_size: many
j_call: TRBJ2-3
d_call: -

cdr3_aa: CASSFGTQGAAFF
cdr3_nt: TGTGCCAGCAGTTTTGGGACCCAGGGGGCAGCTTTCTTT
v_call: TRBV12-3/TRBV12-4
clone_size: medium-sized
j_call: TRBJ1-1
d_call: TRBD1

cdr3_aa: CSAFSPAGGTGELFF
cdr3_nt: TGCAGTGCCTTTAGTCCAGCGGGGGGCACCGGGGAGCTGTTTTTT
v_call: TRBV20-1
clone_size: -
j_call: TRBJ2-2
d_call: TRBD2

cdr3_aa: CASSASGGPSNEQFF
cdr3_nt: TGTGCCAGCAGCGCCTCGGGGGGCCCCAGCAATGAGCAGTTCTTC
v_call: TRBV9
clone_size: medium-sized
j_call: TRBJ2-1
d_call: -

cdr3_aa: CASSLRGARLGEQYF
cdr3_nt: TGTGCCAGCAGTTTACGGGGGGCGAGACTTGGCGAGCAGTACTTC
v_call: TRBV28
clone_size: -
j_call: TRBJ2-7
d_call: -

cdr3_aa: CASTTLAGATYEQYF
cdr3_nt: TGTGCCAGCACCACACTAGCGGGGGCTACGTACGAGCAGTACTTC
v_call: TRBV2
clone_size: -
j_call: TRBJ2-7
d_call: TRBD2

cdr3_aa: CASRRPFIPRGRSDGTGELFF
cdr3_nt: TGTGCCAGCAGACGGCCCTTCATACCCAGGGGGCGATCGGATGGCACCGGGGAGCTGTTTTTT
v_call: TRBV6-4
clone_size: -
j_call: TRBJ2-2
d_call: TRBD1

cdr3_aa: CASTGPRGTIYF
cdr3_nt: TGTGCCAGTACGGGACCGCGGGGCACCATATATTTT
v_call: TRBV19
clone_size: -
j_call: TRBJ1-3
d_call: -

cdr3_aa: CASSSQVGEAFF
cdr3_nt: TGTGCCAGCAGCTCCCAAGTCGGTGAAGCTTTCTTT
v_call: TRBV27
clone_size: -
j_call: TRBJ1-1
d_call: -

cdr3_aa: CAWSLSNTGELFF
cdr3_nt: TGTGCCTGGAGTTTGTCGAACACCGGGGAGCTGTTTTTT
v_call: TRBV30
clone_size: -
j_call: TRBJ2-2
d_call: -

cdr3_aa: CASNYFAYNEQFF
cdr3_nt: TGTGCCAGCAACTACTTCGCTTACAATGAGCAGTTCTTC
v_call: TRBV6-1
clone_size: medium-sized
j_call: TRBJ2-1
d_call: -

cdr3_aa: CASSFQEGEQFF
cdr3_nt: TGTGCCAGCAGCTTTCAGGAGGGTGAGCAGTTCTTC
v_call: TRBV7-3
clone_size: few
j_call: TRBJ2-1
d_call: -

cdr3_aa: CASSLVRGTLEAFF
cdr3_nt: TGTGCCAGCAGCTTAGTCAGGGGAACACTTGAAGCTTTCTTT
v_call: TRBV11-2
clone_size: -
j_call: TRBJ1-1
d_call: -

cdr3_aa: CAWSAGILVQETQYF
cdr3_nt: TGTGCCTGGAGTGCGGGGATTTTGGTCCAAGAGACCCAGTACTTC
v_call: TRBV30
clone_size: -
j_call: TRBJ2-5
d_call: -

cdr3_aa: CASRRDRNTYEQYF
cdr3_nt: TGTGCCAGCAGGAGGGACAGGAATACCTACGAGCAGTACTTC
v_call: TRBV6-1
clone_size: -
j_call: TRBJ2-7
d_call: TRBD1

cdr3_aa: CASRVLGYNEQFFGDTEAFF
cdr3_nt: -
v_call: TRBV27
clone_size: -
j_call: TRBJ1-1
d_call: -

cdr3_aa: CASSFSPRGFYEQYF
cdr3_nt: TGTGCCAGCAGTTTCTCTCCGAGGGGATTCTACGAGCAGTACTTC
v_call: TRBV28
clone_size: medium-sized
j_call: TRBJ2-7
d_call: -

cdr3_aa: CASRLSGQHSNQPQHF
cdr3_nt: TGTGCCAGCAGACTTTCGGGCCAGCATAGCAATCAGCCCCAGCATTTT
v_call: TRBV6-1
clone_size: -
j_call: TRBJ1-5
d_call: -

cdr3_aa: CASSDPLLAGDGYEQYF
cdr3_nt: TGTGCCAGCAGCGACCCATTACTAGCGGGAGACGGGTACGAGCAGTACTTC
v_call: TRBV28
clone_size: few
j_call: TRBJ2-7
d_call: TRBD2

cdr3_aa: CAISESGSGTEAFF
cdr3_nt: TGTGCCATCAGTGAGTCAGGGAGCGGCACTGAAGCTTTCTTT
v_call: TRBV10-3
clone_size: many
j_call: TRBJ1-1
d_call: -

cdr3_aa: CASSLRANTGELFF
cdr3_nt: TGCGCCAGCAGTTTGCGGGCGAACACCGGGGAGCTGTTTTTT
v_call: TRBV4-1
clone_size: -
j_call: TRBJ2-2
d_call: -

cdr3_aa: CASSPTGTGYEHYF
cdr3_nt: TGTGCCAGCAGCCCCACCGGGACAGGGTACGAGCATTACTTC
v_call: TRBV11-3
clone_size: -
j_call: TRBJ2-7
d_call: TRBD1

cdr3_aa: CASSDSGLGRAINQPQHF
cdr3_nt: TGTGCCAGCAGTGACTCGGGCTTGGGCAGGGCCATCAATCAGCCCCAGCATTTT
v_call: TRBV6-4
clone_size: -
j_call: TRBJ1-5
d_call: -

cdr3_aa: CASSGAGGPYNEQFF
cdr3_nt: TGTGCCAGCAGTGGAGCGGGGGGGCCCTACAATGAGCAGTTCTTC
v_call: TRBV6-1
clone_size: few
j_call: TRBJ2-1
d_call: TRBD2

cdr3_aa: CAWSAQGDGYTF
cdr3_nt: TGTGCCTGGAGTGCCCAGGGTGATGGCTACACCTTC
v_call: TRBV30
clone_size: -
j_call: TRBJ1-2
d_call: -

cdr3_aa: CASSTTQGYTF
cdr3_nt: TGTGCCAGCAGTACAACACAGGGCTACACCTTC
v_call: TRBV6-1
clone_size: -
j_call: TRBJ1-2
d_call: -

cdr3_aa: CASSLKGQGGVSGNTIYF
cdr3_nt: TGTGCCAGCAGCTTAAAGGGGCAAGGAGGCGTCTCTGGAAACACCATATATTTT
v_call: TRBV11-2
clone_size: -
j_call: TRBJ1-3
d_call: -

cdr3_aa: CAWSLGTGANQPQHF
cdr3_nt: TGTGCCTGGAGTCTTGGGACAGGGGCTAATCAGCCCCAGCATTTT
v_call: TRBV30
clone_size: medium-sized
j_call: TRBJ1-5
d_call: TRBD1

cdr3_aa: CASSQDGPDSGANVLTF
cdr3_nt: TGCGCCAGCAGCCAAGATGGCCCCGACTCTGGGGCCAACGTCCTGACTTTC
v_call: TRBV4-1
clone_size: medium-sized
j_call: TRBJ2-6
d_call: -

cdr3_aa: CASTPTGDPSPLHF
cdr3_nt: TGTGCCAGCACCCCGACAGGGGATCCTTCACCCCTCCACTTT
v_call: TRBV6-2/TRBV6-3
clone_size: -
j_call: TRBJ1-6
d_call: TRBD1

cdr3_aa: CASSFNGRPHEQYF
cdr3_nt: TGTGCCAGCAGTTTCAACGGGAGGCCCCACGAGCAGTACTTC
v_call: TRBV28
clone_size: -
j_call: TRBJ2-7
d_call: TRBD2

cdr3_aa: CASLLEQYF
cdr3_nt: TGTGCCAGCCTTCTTGAGCAGTACTTC
v_call: TRBV27
clone_size: medium-sized
j_call: TRBJ2-7
d_call: -

cdr3_aa: CASSGGPGGSTGELFF
cdr3_nt: TGTGCCAGCAGCGGAGGTCCGGGAGGGAGCACCGGGGAGCTGTTTTTT
v_call: TRBV9
clone_size: -
j_call: TRBJ2-2
d_call: TRBD2

cdr3_aa: CASSVGQGLSGYTF
cdr3_nt: TGTGCCAGCAGTGTGGGACAGGGATTGAGTGGCTACACCTTC
v_call: TRBV2
clone_size: few
j_call: TRBJ1-2
d_call: TRBD1

cdr3_aa: CASSPRTSGNVLEQYF
cdr3_nt: TGTGCCAGCAGCCCGAGGACTAGCGGGAATGTCCTCGAGCAGTACTTC
v_call: TRBV11-2
clone_size: -
j_call: TRBJ2-7
d_call: TRBD2

cdr3_aa: CASSYWSSGDHNEQFF
cdr3_nt: TGTGCCAGCAGTTACTGGTCTAGCGGGGACCACAATGAGCAGTTCTTC
v_call: TRBV6-2/TRBV6-3
clone_size: few
j_call: TRBJ2-1
d_call: TRBD2

cdr3_aa: CASSYGGSSYNEQFF
cdr3_nt: TGTGCCAGCAGTTACGGGGGGAGCTCCTACAATGAGCAGTTCTTC
v_call: TRBV6-5
clone_size: -
j_call: TRBJ2-1
d_call: -

cdr3_aa: CASSQTSGGGNEQFF
cdr3_nt: TGTGCCAGCAGTCAGACTAGCGGAGGGGGCAATGAGCAGTTCTTC
v_call: TRBV2
clone_size: few
j_call: TRBJ2-1
d_call: TRBD2